The rows below give T cell receptor beta chains drawn from one sample of a study of T cell responses to AZD1222 COVID-19 vaccine. TCRdb's copy holds only in-frame clones and misses some; the assay was immunoSEQ multiplex PCR. The sample lists 110,000 to 150,000 clones, around 92% occurring once. Sample: peripheral blood, taken 28 days after the second AZD1222 dose. The source is an adult who received the AZD1222 COVID-19 vaccine. Each CDR3 is given with its conserved first and last residue. A D gene is named only where the DNA matches it firmly. Part of the rows lack a size; the others show once, few, many or a class for expanded clones.

clone_size	d_call	v_call	j_call	cdr3_nt	cdr3_aa
.	.	TRBV30	TRBJ1-2	TGTGCCTGGAGTGTGTCAGGCTGGAGCTACACCTTC	CAWSVSGWSYTF
once	.	TRBV14	TRBJ2-1	TGTGCCAGCAGCCAAGAAGCCGGAACCTACAATGAGCAGTTCTTC	CASSQEAGTYNEQFF
.	TRBD2	TRBV7-8	TRBJ2-2	TGTGCCAGCAGCTCAGGGACTAGCGGGAGTGGCGGGGAGCTGTTTTTT	CASSSGTSGSGGELFF
.	TRBD1	TRBV5-1	TRBJ1-4	TGCGCCAGCAGCCTCGGACAGGCGGGGAATGAAAAACTGTTTTTT	CASSLGQAGNEKLFF
.	TRBD1	TRBV28	TRBJ1-3	TGTGCCAGCAGTTCTTTCGGACAGGGAGGTGGAAACACCATATATTTT	CASSSFGQGGGNTIYF
.	TRBD2	TRBV5-6	TRBJ2-3	TGTGCCAGCAGCTTGACAGCGGGAGGCAGCACAGATACGCAGTATTTT	CASSLTAGGSTDTQYF
.	TRBD2	TRBV2	TRBJ2-7	TGTGCCAGCACCAACCCCTTGGGACTAGCGGATTACGAGCAGTACTTC	CASTNPLGLADYEQYF
.	TRBD1	TRBV28	TRBJ1-1	TGTGCCAGCACCTCCCCAGGGGGGAGTACTGAAGCTTTCTTT	CASTSPGGSTEAFF
.	.	TRBV9	TRBJ1-1	TGTGCCAGCAGCGTAGGGGATACAGTCTTTGAAGCTTTCTTT	CASSVGDTVFEAFF
.	.	TRBV10-1	TRBJ2-7	TGCGCCAGCAGTGAGGGGGCTCTCCTTCATAGGGACGAGCAGTACTTC	CASSEGALLHRDEQYF
.	TRBD1	TRBV27	TRBJ1-2	TGTGCCAGCAGTTTATTCAGTCCCGGGACAGGGGGCGGCCTCTATGGCTACACCTTC	CASSLFSPGTGGGLYGYTF
once	TRBD1	TRBV30	TRBJ2-2	TGTGCCTGGAGTGAAACCGGGACAGTAAACACCGGGGAGCTGTTTTTT	CAWSETGTVNTGELFF
.	.	TRBV30	TRBJ2-5	TGTGCCTGGAGGAGACAACGGACAGCCCTTGAAGAGACCCAGTACTTC	CAWRRQRTALEETQYF
.	.	TRBV29-1	TRBJ1-1	TGCAGCGTTGGGGAAGGCGACACTGAAGCTTTCTTT	CSVGEGDTEAFF
.	.	TRBV3-1/TRBV3-2	TRBJ1-1	TGTGCCAGCAGCCAAGTTTGGGACGCTGAAGCTTTCTTT	CASSQVWDAEAFF
.	.	TRBV5-1	TRBJ2-3	TGCGCCAGCAGCTTGGAGGGGATGTGGACAGATACGCAGTATTTT	CASSLEGMWTDTQYF
.	.	TRBV9	TRBJ1-1	TGTGCCAGCAGCGTTACAGGGTACAACACTGAAGCTTTCTTT	CASSVTGYNTEAFF
.	.	TRBV25-1	TRBJ2-4	TGTGCCAGCAGTGGGGACGAGAGGGAAAACATTCAGTACTTC	CASSGDERENIQYF
few	.	TRBV6-6	TRBJ1-6	TGTGCCAGCAGTCCTTCGAGGGACCCCTCCTATAATTCACCCCTCCACTTT	CASSPSRDPSYNSPLHF
.	TRBD2	TRBV7-2	TRBJ2-3	TGTGCCAGCAGCTTCTCCGGGACTACCTACACAGATACGCAGTATTTT	CASSFSGTTYTDTQYF
.	TRBD2	TRBV18	TRBJ2-1	TGTGCCAGCTCACCCTCTAGCGGGCCCGACAATGAGCAGTTCTTC	CASSPSSGPDNEQFF
.	.	TRBV18	TRBJ1-2	TGTGCCAGCTCACGCTTCGGGTCGGCTAACTATGGCTACACCTTC	CASSRFGSANYGYTF
.	.	TRBV7-9	TRBJ1-1	TGTGCCAGCAGCCCTAGTTTCGGACAGTTTAGAATGAACACTGAAGCTTTCTTT	CASSPSFGQFRMNTEAFF
.	TRBD2	TRBV5-6	TRBJ2-3	TGTGCCAGCAGCTTGGCCTTGGGTGCTAGCGGGACCACAGATACGCAGTATTTT	CASSLALGASGTTDTQYF
.	.	TRBV27	TRBJ2-1	TGTGCCAGTAGAACAGGCGGGACGCAATCCTACAATGAGCAGTTCTTC	CASRTGGTQSYNEQFF
.	.	TRBV4-2	TRBJ1-1	TGTGCCAGCAGTCCAGGGTTGACTGAAGCTTTCTTT	CASSPGLTEAFF
.	.	TRBV7-2	TRBJ2-7	TGTGCCAGCAGCTTAATATCAGGGGCCGGGTCCGAGCAGTACTTC	CASSLISGAGSEQYF
.	TRBD2	TRBV7-2	TRBJ2-1	TGTGCCAGCAGCTTAGCGCCCGGACTAGCCAATGAGCAGTTCTTC	CASSLAPGLANEQFF
.	.	TRBV7-9	TRBJ2-2	TGTGCCAGCAGCTTAAACACCGGGGAGCTGTTTTTT	CASSLNTGELFF
few	.	TRBV5-4	TRBJ1-2	TGTGCCAGCGGACTGGACAGTAACTATGGCTACACCTTC	CASGLDSNYGYTF
medium-sized	TRBD2	TRBV20-1	TRBJ2-1	TGCAGTGCTAGTGACCCCCGGACTAGCTTCAATGAGCAGTTCTTC	CSASDPRTSFNEQFF
.	TRBD1	TRBV6-2/TRBV6-3	TRBJ1-5	TGTGCCAGCAGTGACAGGGAACCCCAGCATTTT	CASSDREPQHF
.	TRBD1	TRBV18	TRBJ1-5	TGTGCCAGCTCACCAGTGACAGGGGTTGTTAGCAATCAGCCCCAGCATTTT	CASSPVTGVVSNQPQHF
.	.	TRBV27	TRBJ1-5	TGTGCCAGCAGTTCAGAACAGGGAGGTCAGCCCCAGCATTTT	CASSSEQGGQPQHF
.	TRBD1	TRBV24-1	TRBJ1-2	TGTGCCACCAGTGATTCGGGACAGGGGTATGGCTACACCTTC	CATSDSGQGYGYTF
.	TRBD1	TRBV6-6	TRBJ1-2	TGTGCCAGCAGTTCGGGGACAGCTTACTCGGAGGGCTACACCTTC	CASSSGTAYSEGYTF
.	.	TRBV7-9	TRBJ1-2	TGTGCCAGCAGTCCAAAGGATGGCTACACCTTC	CASSPKDGYTF
.	TRBD1	TRBV7-8	TRBJ2-1	TGTGCCAGCAGGGCCCGGGACAGGACCCACAATGAGCAGTTCTTC	CASRARDRTHNEQFF
.	TRBD2	TRBV6-4	TRBJ2-2	TGTGCCAGTTCAATAGCGGGACCCCCCGGGGAGCTGTTTTTT	CASSIAGPPGELFF
.	.	TRBV7-9	TRBJ1-5	TGTGCCAGCAGCCCTCAGGGTCAGCCCCAGCATTTT	CASSPQGQPQHF
.	TRBD1	TRBV19	TRBJ1-2	TGTGCGGGATCAGGGGGCGATGGCTACACCTTC	CAGSGGDGYTF
.	TRBD1	TRBV2	TRBJ2-6	TGTGCCAGCAGTCCGGGACAGGGCGGCTCTGGGGCCAACGTCCTGACTTTC	CASSPGQGGSGANVLTF
.	TRBD2	TRBV5-1	TRBJ2-2	TGCGCCAGCAGCTCGACTAGCGGGACACTCCACCCGTTCGGGGAGCTGTTTTTT	CASSSTSGTLHPFGELFF
few	.	TRBV20-1	TRBJ1-5	TGCAGTGCTAGTAGGCCGGGGGGAAGTCAGCCCCAGCATTTT	CSASRPGGSQPQHF
.	.	TRBV7-9	TRBJ2-2	TGTGCCAGCAGCCCTGACAGGAGCTTAGGGACCGGGGAGCTGTTTTTT	CASSPDRSLGTGELFF